This TCR beta chain comes out of a study of spatial heterogeneity in lung cancer. Regarding the study as a whole: Mutation tallies in tumors tracked expanded intratumoral alpha and beta TCR counts.

V shed 5 bases, J shed 5 bases, and the junction held 10 bases outside the gene matches. The length of the CDR3 is 15 residues. Germline loops: CDR1 KGHDR, CDR2 SFDVKD. Using its own MiXCR run on the 5' RACE reads, TCRdb lists one record per CDR3 protein. The sample consists of about 10,000 distinct CDR3 sequences, roughly 12% of them appearing once. Specified time point: sample taken at primary tumor resection. Donors were roughly 70 untreated early-stage non-small cell lung cancer patients. This clonotype appeared many times. Antigen specificity is unknown. Since it is a stray read in a library aimed at alpha chains, this beta chain has a size that is not meaningful.

The gene calls are TRBV24-1 and TRBJ2-5, with 7 bases identical to TRBD2. This specimen consisted of lung tumor tissue, obtained at surgery. The source of this sequence is a male donor with early-stage non-small cell lung cancer. CDR3 coding DNA: TGTGCCACCAGTGTAGGTGCGGGAGTTTCGGAGACCCAGTACTTC. It codes for CATSVGAGVSETQYF.